This TCR beta chain comes out of a study of blood T cell repertoires in COVID-19. As for the study in general: Collection of acute and convalescent COVID-19 samples took place in the United States, Italy and Spain. PBMCs, B-cell-depleted T cells, or T cells were the source of the cDNA or gDNA that made up the material.

The authors' processing: Reference gene primer amplification gave nucleated cell count estimates. Sequenced by immunoSEQ multiplex PCR; TCRdb stores in-frame clones only, minus some. V, J and clone size derive from that table, while D and trimming were established from the DNA sequence. This sample has 180,000 or so clones, with approximately 82% found just once. This CDR3 has 13 residues. CDR1 and CDR2 from the germline V gene are MDHEN and SYDVKM. V was clipped by 4 bases and J by 6 bases, with 13 bases between them. The chain recombines TRBV28 with TRBJ2-7, with a possible D match to TRBD2 (6 bases). The sample comprised peripheral blood. This TCR derives from a human donor with acute or convalescent COVID-19. The donor label of this sample is uncertain. Here the CDR3 DNA reads TGTGCCAGCAGTTCGGGACTCCTGTCCGAGCAGTACTTC. Protein product: CASSSGLLSEQYF.